Following are 13 T cell receptor beta chains from one sample sequenced in a study of T cell repertoires in cytomegalovirus infection. MiXCR was run by TCRdb on the reads, yielding one entry per CDR3 protein. This sample yields some 500,000 distinct CDR3 sequences, of which 40% are seen a single time; around 48% belongs to the top ten. These receptors are not linked to any known antigen. This material consisted of cultured PBMCs, taken from culture after CMV antigen stimulation. These receptors were taken from a human donor in good health (CMV status not recorded). Some clones in this sample may be carry-over from other donors' samples.

V usage is TRBV7-9 and J usage is TRBJ1-4; 8 positions match TRBD1. The CDR3 covers 15 residues. With V trimmed by 3 bases and J by 7 bases, 7 bases remained unmatched. Per the germline V gene, CDR1 is SEHNR and CDR2 is FQNEAQ (reference sequence). In nucleotides, the CDR3 is TGTGCCAGCAGCTTGGACAGGGCCGGGGGTGAAAAACTGTTTTTT. Its protein product is CASSLDRAGGEKLFF.

The chain links TRBV7-2 to TRBJ2-5; D not certain. Trimming took 2 bases from V and 5 from J, leaving 21 bases between them. Germline CDR1 and CDR2: SGHTA and FQGNSA. CDR3 length: 17 amino acids. This CDR3 reads CASSLLPGLLRGETQYF. The CDR3 DNA reads TGTGCCAGCAGCTTACTGCCCGGGCTTTTGCGAGGCGAGACCCAGTACTTC.

CDR3 protein: CASSDQGGYTEAFF. For the CDR3, the DNA is TGCGCCAGCAGCGACCAGGGAGGATACACTGAAGCTTTCTTT. The chain combines TRBV5-1 with TRBJ1-1; TRBD1 might be the D (5 bases). This CDR3 is 14 amino acids long. V dropped 4 bases and J dropped 3 bases, with 13 bases sitting between them. In germline, CDR1 is SGHRS, CDR2 YFSETQ.

V usage is TRBV10-3 and J usage is TRBJ1-4; weak D call: TRBD1 (6 bases). With 11 bases removed from V and 3 bases from J, the gap between germline ends came to 13 bases. CDR3 length: 13 residues. CDR1 is ENHRY, CDR2 SYGVKD, per germline. DNA of the CDR3: TGTGCCTCAACAGGGACGGCTAATGAAAAACTGTTTTTT. Translated, it gives CASTGTANEKLFF.

The chain couples TRBV10-3 to TRBJ2-7; D uncertain. The V end was cut by 0 bases, the J end by 4 bases, with 13 bases between. The CDR3 covers 15 residues. The germline gives CDR1 ENHRY, CDR2 SYGVKD. CDR3 loop: CAISESMGMGYEQYF. The DNA of the CDR3 is TGTGCCATCAGTGAGTCGATGGGGATGGGATACGAGCAGTACTTC.

This clonotype was recorded at least ten times. The chain joins TRBV7-2 to TRBJ1-2; TRBD1 might be the D (6 bases). Germline CDR1 is SGHTA and CDR2 is FQGNSA. CDR3 length: 15 amino acids. V lost 1 base, J lost 4 bases, and 13 bases lay in between. CDR3 amino acids: CASSLVGGGAYGYTF. The CDR3 nucleotides read TGTGCCAGCAGCTTAGTGGGTGGGGGGGCCTATGGCTACACCTTC.

V is TRBV20-1 and J is TRBJ2-5, with D perhaps matching TRBD1 or TRBD2 (5 bases each). With 4 bases removed from V and 4 bases from J, the gap between germline ends came to 13 bases. Germline lookup yields CDR1 DFQATT and CDR2 SNEGSKA (reference sequence). This CDR3 is built from 13 residues. The CDR3, as DNA: TGCAGTGCTAAACGGGGCAGGGCAGAGACCCAGTACTTC. This translates into CSAKRGRAETQYF.

The chain combines TRBV20-1 with TRBJ1-6; D gene unclear. Trimming removed 3 bases at V and 9 bases at J, with 12 bases between. Germline CDR1 reads DFQATT; CDR2 reads SNEGSKA (reference sequence). This CDR3 is 13 amino acids long. The CDR3: CSARSGVPSPLHF. The CDR3 DNA reads TGCAGTGCTAGGAGCGGGGTCCCTTCACCCCTCCACTTT.

This clonotype has only one observation. The gene calls are TRBV6-1 and TRBJ2-4, with 11 bases lining up with TRBD2. This CDR3 has 16 amino acids. Germline-derived CDR1 and CDR2 are MNHNS and SASEGT. Germline trimming cut 6 bases from V and 0 bases from J; bases unmatched to any gene: 4. This chain's CDR3 is CASRMLAGGAKNIQYF. CDR3 coding DNA: TGTGCCAGCAGGATGCTAGCGGGGGGAGCCAAAAACATTCAGTACTTC.

The sample holds a few counts of this clonotype. The chain links TRBV12-3 or TRBV12-4 to TRBJ2-1, with 10 bases aligning to TRBD2. This CDR3 has 16 residues. Trimming took 4 bases from V and 9 from J; bases not matched to a gene: 12. CDR3 residues: CASSSRRLAGGFEQFF. CDR3 coding DNA: TGTGCCAGCAGTTCCCGCAGGTTAGCGGGAGGCTTTGAGCAGTTCTTC.

This chain joins TRBV7-9 and TRBJ1-1, with 8 bases identical to TRBD1. The V gene's germline CDR1 is SEHNR and CDR2 FQNEAQ (reference sequence). Trimming took 2 bases from V and 7 from J; bases not matched to a gene: 6. This CDR3 contains 14 residues. The CDR3 loop reads CASSLKGDRNEAFF. The CDR3 DNA follows: TGTGCCAGCAGCTTAAAAGGGGACAGGAATGAAGCTTTCTTT. Full variable domain (rest looked up from reference TRBV7-9 and TRBJ1-1): DTGVSQNPRHKITKRGQNVTFRCDPISEHNRLYWYRQTLGQGPEFLTYFQNEAQLEKSRLLSDRFSAERPKGSFSTLEIQRTEQGDSAMYLCASSLKGDRNEAFFGQGTRLTVV.

J is TRBJ1-3 and V is TRBV7-8, with a weak D call TRBD1 (6 bases). CDR3 length: 16 amino acids. Per the germline V gene, CDR1 is SGHVS and CDR2 is FQNEAQ. Trimming removed 5 bases from V and 7 bases from J, with 21 bases in between. Here the CDR3 reads CASSPLGGDKTNTIYF. The DNA of the CDR3 is TGTGCCAGCAGCCCACTGGGGGGGGACAAAACGAACACCATATATTTT.

The gene calls are TRBV12-3 or TRBV12-4 and TRBJ2-1; 8 bases are a match to TRBD2. The CDR3 has 16 residues. V trimming: 6 bases; J trimming: 8 bases; junction bases outside the gene matches: 15. CDR3 protein: CASRTVSGRTNDEQFF. CDR3 DNA sequence: TGTGCCAGCAGGACCGTAAGCGGGAGAACTAATGATGAGCAGTTCTTC.